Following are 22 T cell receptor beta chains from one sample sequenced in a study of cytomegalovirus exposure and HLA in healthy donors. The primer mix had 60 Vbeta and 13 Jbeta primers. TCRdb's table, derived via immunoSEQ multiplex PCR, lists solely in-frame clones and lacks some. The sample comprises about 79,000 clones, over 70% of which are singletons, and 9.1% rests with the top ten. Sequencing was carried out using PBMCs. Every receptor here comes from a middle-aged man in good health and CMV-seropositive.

DNA of the CDR3: TGTGCCAGCAGCCCCCGTTCGGATCAGCCCCAGCATTTT. Its translation: CASSPRSDQPQHF. The rearrangement uses TRBV9 and TRBJ1-5; D gene ambiguous. The CDR3 has 13 amino acids. Germline values: CDR1 SGDLS, CDR2 YYNGEE. V lost 4 bases to trimming and J lost 5 bases, with 10 bases between them.

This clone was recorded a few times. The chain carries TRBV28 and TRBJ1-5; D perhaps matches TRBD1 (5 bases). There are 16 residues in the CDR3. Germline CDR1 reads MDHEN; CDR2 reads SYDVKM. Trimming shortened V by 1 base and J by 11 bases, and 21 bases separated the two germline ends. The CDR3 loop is CASSLSLDTGEVAQHF. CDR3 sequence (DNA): TGTGCCAGCAGTTTATCCCTGGACACAGGAGAAGTGGCCCAGCATTTT. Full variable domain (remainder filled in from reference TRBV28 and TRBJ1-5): DVKVTQSSRYLVKRTGEKVFLECVQDMDHENMFWYRQDPGLGLRLIYFSYDVKMKEKGDIPEGYSVSREKKERFSLILESASTNQTSMYLCASSLSLDTGEVAQHFGDGTRLSIL.

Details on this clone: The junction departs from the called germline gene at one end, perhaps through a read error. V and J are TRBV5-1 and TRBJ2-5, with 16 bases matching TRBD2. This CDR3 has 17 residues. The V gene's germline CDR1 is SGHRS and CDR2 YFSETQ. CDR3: CAGSLGTSGGAQETQYF. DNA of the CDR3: TGCGCCGGCAGCTTGGGGACTAGCGGGGGGGCCCAAGAGACCCAGTACTTC.

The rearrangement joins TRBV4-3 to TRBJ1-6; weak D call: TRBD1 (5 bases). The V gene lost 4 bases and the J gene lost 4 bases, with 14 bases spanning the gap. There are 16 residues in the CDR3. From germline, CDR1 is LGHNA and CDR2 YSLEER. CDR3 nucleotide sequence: TGCGCCAGCAGCCGGGACTTTAGGTCTTATAATTCACCCCTCCACTTT. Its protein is CASSRDFRSYNSPLHF.

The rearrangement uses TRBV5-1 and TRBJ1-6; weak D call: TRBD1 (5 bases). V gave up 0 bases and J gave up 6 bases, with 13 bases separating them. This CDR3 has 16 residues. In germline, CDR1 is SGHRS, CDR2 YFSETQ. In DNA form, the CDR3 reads TGCGCCAGCAGCTTGGAAATCGGGGGGGGTAATTCACCCCTCCACTTT. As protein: CASSLEIGGGNSPLHF.

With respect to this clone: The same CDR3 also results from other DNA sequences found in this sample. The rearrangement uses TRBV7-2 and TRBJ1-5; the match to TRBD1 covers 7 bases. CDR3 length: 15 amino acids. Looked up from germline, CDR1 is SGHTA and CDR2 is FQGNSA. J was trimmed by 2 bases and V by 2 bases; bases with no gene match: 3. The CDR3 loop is CASSLRGQGNQPQHF. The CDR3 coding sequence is TGTGCCAGCAGCTTAAGAGGACAGGGCAATCAGCCCCAGCATTTT.

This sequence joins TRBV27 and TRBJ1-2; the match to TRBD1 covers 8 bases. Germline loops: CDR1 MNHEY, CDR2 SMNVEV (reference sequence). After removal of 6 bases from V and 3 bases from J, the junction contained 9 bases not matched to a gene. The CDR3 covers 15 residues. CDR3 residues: CASRTTGGKDYGYTF. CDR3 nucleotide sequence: TGTGCCAGCAGGACCACAGGGGGGAAGGACTATGGCTACACCTTC.

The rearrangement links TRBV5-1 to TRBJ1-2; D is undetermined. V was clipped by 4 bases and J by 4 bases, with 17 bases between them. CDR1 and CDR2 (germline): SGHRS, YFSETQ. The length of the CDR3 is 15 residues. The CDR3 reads CASSPAGEDFYGYTF. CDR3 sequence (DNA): TGCGCCAGCAGCCCGGCCGGGGAGGACTTCTATGGCTACACCTTC. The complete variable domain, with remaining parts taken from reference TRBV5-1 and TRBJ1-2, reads KAGVTQTPRYLIKTRGQQVTLSCSPISGHRSVSWYQQTPGQGLQFLFEYFSETQRNKGNFPGRFSGRQFSNSRSEMNVSTLELGDSALYLCASSPAGEDFYGYTFGSGTRLTVV.

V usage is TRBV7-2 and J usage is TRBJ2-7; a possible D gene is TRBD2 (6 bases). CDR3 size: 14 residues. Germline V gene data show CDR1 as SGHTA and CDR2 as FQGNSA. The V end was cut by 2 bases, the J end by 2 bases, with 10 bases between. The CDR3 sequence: CASSLNSGPYEQYF. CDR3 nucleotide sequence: TGTGCCAGCAGCTTAAATAGCGGACCCTACGAGCAGTACTTC.

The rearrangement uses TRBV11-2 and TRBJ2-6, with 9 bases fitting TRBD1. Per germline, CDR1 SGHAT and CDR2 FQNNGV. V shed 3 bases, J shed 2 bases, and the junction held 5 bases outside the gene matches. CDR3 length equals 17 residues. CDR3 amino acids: CASSFTGGATGANVLTF. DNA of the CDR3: TGTGCCAGCAGCTTCACAGGGGGCGCGACTGGGGCCAACGTCCTGACTTTC.

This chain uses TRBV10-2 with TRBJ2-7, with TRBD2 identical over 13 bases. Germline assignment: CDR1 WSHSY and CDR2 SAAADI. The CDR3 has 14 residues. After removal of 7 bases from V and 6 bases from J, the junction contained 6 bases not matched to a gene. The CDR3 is CASKLAGGPPEQYF. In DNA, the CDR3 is TGCGCCAGCAAACTAGCGGGAGGGCCTCCCGAGCAGTACTTC.

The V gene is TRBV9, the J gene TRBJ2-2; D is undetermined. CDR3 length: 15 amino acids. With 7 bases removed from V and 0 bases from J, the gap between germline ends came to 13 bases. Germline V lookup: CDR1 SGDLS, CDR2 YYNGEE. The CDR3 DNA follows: TGTGCCAGCGCGATGACTCACGCGAACACCGGGGAGCTGTTTTTT. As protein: CASAMTHANTGELFF.

This chain's CDR3 is CASSLFSRDSPLHF. In DNA form, the CDR3 reads TGTGCCAGCAGCTTATTTAGCCGGGATTCACCCCTCCACTTT. This chain joins TRBV11-2 and TRBJ1-6; D ambiguous. There are 14 residues in the CDR3. CDR1 SGHAT and CDR2 FQNNGV come from the germline V gene. Trimming stripped 2 bases from V and 8 bases from J, with 10 bases between.

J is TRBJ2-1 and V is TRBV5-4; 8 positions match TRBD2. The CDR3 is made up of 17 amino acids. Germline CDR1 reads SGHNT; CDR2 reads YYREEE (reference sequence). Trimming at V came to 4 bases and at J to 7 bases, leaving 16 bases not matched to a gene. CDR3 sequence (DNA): TGTGCCAGCAGCCAACTCTTAACAGCGGGAGTTTCGAATGAGCAGTTCTTC. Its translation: CASSQLLTAGVSNEQFF.

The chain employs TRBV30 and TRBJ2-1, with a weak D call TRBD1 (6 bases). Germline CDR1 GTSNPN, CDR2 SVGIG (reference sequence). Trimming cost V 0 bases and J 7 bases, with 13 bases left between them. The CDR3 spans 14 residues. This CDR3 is CAWSVQGRTNEQFF. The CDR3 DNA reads TGTGCCTGGAGTGTACAGGGACGGACAAATGAGCAGTTCTTC.

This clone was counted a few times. The DNA of the CDR3 is TGTGCCAGCAGGATAGCGGGGGGCGTAGATGAGCAGTTCTTC. Translating it yields CASRIAGGVDEQFF. The rearrangement uses TRBV6-5 and TRBJ2-1; 10 nucleotides align to TRBD2. CDR1 is MNHEY and CDR2 is SVGAGI in the germline V gene. Unmatched junction bases numbered 7, after V lost 6 bases and J lost 8 bases. This CDR3 comprises 14 residues.

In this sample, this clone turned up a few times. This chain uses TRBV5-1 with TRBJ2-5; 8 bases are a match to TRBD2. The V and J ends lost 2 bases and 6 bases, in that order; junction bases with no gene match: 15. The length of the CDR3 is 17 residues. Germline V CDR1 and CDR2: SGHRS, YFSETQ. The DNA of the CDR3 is TGCGCCAGCAGCTTTTCCGGGGGGGAAACATCTCAGCAGACCCAGTACTTC. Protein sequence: CASSFSGGETSQQTQYF.

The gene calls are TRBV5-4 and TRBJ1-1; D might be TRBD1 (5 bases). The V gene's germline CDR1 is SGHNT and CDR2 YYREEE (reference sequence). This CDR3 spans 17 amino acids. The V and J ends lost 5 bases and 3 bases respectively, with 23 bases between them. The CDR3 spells CASRNQQGRSVHTEAFF. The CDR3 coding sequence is TGTGCCAGCAGAAACCAGCAGGGTCGGAGCGTGCACACTGAAGCTTTCTTT. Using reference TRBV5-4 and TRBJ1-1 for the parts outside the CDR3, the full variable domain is ETGVTQSPTHLIKTRGQQVTLRCSSQSGHNTVSWYQQALGQGPQFIFQYYREEENGRGNFPPRFSGLQFPNYSSELNVNALELDDSALYLCASRNQQGRSVHTEAFFGQGTRLTVV.

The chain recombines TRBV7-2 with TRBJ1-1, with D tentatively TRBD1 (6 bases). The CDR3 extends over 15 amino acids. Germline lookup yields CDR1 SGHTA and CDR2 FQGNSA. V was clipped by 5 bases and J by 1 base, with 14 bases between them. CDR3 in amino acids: CASSRPDRRNTEAFF. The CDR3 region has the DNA TGTGCCAGCAGCCGACCAGACAGGCGGAACACTGAAGCTTTCTTT.

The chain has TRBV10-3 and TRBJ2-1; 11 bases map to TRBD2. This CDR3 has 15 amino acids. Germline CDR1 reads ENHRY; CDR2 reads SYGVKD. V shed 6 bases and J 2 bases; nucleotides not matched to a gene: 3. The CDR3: CAIRIAGGPYNEQFF. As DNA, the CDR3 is TGTGCCATCAGGATAGCGGGGGGGCCCTACAATGAGCAGTTCTTC.

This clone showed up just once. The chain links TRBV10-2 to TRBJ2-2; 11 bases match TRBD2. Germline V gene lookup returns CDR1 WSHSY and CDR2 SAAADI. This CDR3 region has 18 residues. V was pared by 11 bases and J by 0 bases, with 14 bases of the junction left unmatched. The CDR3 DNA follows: TGCGCCTCCCTGGGAGTGGTAGCGGGGGGGGCGAACACCGGGGAGCTGTTTTTT. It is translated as CASLGVVAGGANTGELFF.

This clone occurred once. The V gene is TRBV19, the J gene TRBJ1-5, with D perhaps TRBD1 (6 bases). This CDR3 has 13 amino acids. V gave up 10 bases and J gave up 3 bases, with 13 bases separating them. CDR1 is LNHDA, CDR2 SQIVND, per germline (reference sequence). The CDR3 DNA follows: TGTGCCACCAGGGGCGGTTTCAATCAGCCCCAGCATTTT. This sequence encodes CATRGGFNQPQHF. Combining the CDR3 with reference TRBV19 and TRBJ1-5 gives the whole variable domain DGGITQSPKYLFRKEGQNVTLSCEQNLNHDAMYWYRQDPGQGLRLIYYSQIVNDFQKGDIAEGYSVSREKKESFPLTVTSAQKNPTAFYLCATRGGFNQPQHFGDGTRLSIL.